Included here is one T cell receptor (beta chain) sequence, with context. Its target is not known. The Oncomine TCR Beta short-read assay sequenced DNA from cultured CD4+ T cells. TCRdb passed the PCR reads through MiXCR, listing each CDR3 protein once. Of 16,000 or so distinct CDR3 sequences in the sample, 35% to 50% were seen once. The sample belongs to a study of vaccination and CD4 T cells after COVID-19. Documented treatment: approximately 11-day PBMC culture with coronavirus spike peptide pools or control peptides (ViraFEST assay). The CDR3 consists of 17 residues. The V end lost 0 bases, the J end lost 4 bases, and 19 bases lay between the germline ends. General study results and limits: In median terms, SARS-CoV-2-reactive clonotypes went from approximately 21 to 40, a nonsignificant rise.

Source: CD4+ T cells from blood, cultured in vitro, taken after SARS-CoV-2 vaccination. The J gene is TRBJ2-7, the V gene TRBV23-1; D not certain. TRBV23-1 is labeled an ORF, and its function is uncertain. This TCR derives from a human donor who had recovered from COVID-19. CDR3 loop: CASSQSPTSLNPYEQYF. CDR3 sequence (DNA): TGCGCCAGCAGTCAATCGCCGACATCCCTTAACCCTTACGAGCAGTACTTC.